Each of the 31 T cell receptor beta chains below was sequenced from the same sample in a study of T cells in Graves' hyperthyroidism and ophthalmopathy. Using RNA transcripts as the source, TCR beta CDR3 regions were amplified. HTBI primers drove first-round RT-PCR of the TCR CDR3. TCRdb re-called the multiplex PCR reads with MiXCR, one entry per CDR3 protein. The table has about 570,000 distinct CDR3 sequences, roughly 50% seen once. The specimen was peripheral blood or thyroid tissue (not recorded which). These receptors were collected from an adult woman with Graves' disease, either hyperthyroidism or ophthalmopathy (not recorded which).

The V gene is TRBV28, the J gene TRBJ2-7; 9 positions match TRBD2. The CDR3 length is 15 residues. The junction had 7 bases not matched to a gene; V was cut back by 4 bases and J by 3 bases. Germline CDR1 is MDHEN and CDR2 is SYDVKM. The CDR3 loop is CASSSGTSRRYEQYF. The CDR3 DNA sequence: TGTGCCAGCAGTTCCGGGACTAGCAGACGCTACGAGCAGTACTTC.

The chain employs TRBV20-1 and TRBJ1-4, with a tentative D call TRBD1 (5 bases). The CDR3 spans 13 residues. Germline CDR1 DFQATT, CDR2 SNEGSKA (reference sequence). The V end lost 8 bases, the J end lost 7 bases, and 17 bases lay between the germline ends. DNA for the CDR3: TGCAGTTTATTGGGGGAGTCAAGTGAAAAACTGTTTTTT. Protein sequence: CSLLGESSEKLFF.

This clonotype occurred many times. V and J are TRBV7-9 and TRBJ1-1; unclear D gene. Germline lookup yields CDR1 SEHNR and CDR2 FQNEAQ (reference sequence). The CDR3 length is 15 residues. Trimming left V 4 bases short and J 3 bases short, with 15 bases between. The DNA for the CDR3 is TGTGCCAGCAGCTCAACCCTCCCAAGGCACACTGAAGCTTTCTTT. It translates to CASSSTLPRHTEAFF.

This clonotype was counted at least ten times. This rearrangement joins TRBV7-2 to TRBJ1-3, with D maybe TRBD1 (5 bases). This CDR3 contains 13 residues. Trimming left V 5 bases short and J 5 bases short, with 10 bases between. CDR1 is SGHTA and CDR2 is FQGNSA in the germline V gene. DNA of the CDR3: TGTGCCAGCAGCACCCGGGACCGAAACACCATATATTTT. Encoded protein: CASSTRDRNTIYF. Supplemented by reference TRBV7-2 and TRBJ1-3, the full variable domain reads GAGVSQSPSNKVTEKGKDVELRCDPISGHTALYWYRQSLGQGLEFLIYFQGNSAPDKSGLPSDRFSAERTGGSVSTLTIQRTQQEDSAVYLCASSTRDRNTIYFGEGSWLTVV.

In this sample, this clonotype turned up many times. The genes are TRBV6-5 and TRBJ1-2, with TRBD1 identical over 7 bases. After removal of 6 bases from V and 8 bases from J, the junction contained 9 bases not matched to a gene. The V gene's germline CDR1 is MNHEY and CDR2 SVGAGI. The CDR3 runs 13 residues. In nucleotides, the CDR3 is TGTGCCAGCAGCCCCGGTCACAGGGGAGGCTACACCTTC. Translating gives CASSPGHRGGYTF.

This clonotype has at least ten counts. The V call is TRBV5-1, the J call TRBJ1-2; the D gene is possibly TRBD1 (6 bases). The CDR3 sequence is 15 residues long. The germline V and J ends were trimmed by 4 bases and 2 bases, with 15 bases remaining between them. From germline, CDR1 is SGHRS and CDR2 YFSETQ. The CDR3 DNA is TGCGCCAGCAGCGGCCGGGACAACGGAAACTATGGCTACACCTTC. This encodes CASSGRDNGNYGYTF.

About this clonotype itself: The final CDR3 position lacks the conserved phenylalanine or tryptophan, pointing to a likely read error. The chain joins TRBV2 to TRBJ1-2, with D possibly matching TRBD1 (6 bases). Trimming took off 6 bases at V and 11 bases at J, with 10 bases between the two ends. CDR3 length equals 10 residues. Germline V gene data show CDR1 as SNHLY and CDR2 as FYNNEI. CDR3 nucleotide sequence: TGTGCCAGCAGAGCCGGGACATACACCTAC. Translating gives CASRAGTYTY.

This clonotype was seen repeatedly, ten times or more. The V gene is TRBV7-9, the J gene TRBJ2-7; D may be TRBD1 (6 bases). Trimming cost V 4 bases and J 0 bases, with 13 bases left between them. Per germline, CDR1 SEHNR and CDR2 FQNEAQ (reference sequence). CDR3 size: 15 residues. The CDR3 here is CASSSGVKSSYEQYF. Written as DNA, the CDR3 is TGTGCCAGCAGCTCAGGGGTAAAAAGCTCCTACGAGCAGTACTTC.

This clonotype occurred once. CDR3: CATSDPGTVKETQYF. The CDR3 nucleotides are TGTGCCACCAGTGATCCTGGGACAGTCAAAGAGACCCAGTACTTC. V and J are TRBV24-1 and TRBJ2-5; the match to TRBD1 covers 7 bases. Per the germline V gene, CDR1 is KGHDR and CDR2 is SFDVKD. The CDR3 has 15 amino acids. Losses at the gene ends were 3 bases for V and 3 bases for J; bases not matched to a gene: 6.

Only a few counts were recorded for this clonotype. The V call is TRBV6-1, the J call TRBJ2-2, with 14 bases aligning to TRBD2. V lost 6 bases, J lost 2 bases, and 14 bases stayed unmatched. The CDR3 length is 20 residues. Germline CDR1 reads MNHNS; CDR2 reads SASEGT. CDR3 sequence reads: CASRRGDRGLAGVNTGELFF. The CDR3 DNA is TGTGCCAGCAGGAGGGGGGACAGGGGACTAGCGGGAGTTAACACCGGGGAGCTGTTTTTT.

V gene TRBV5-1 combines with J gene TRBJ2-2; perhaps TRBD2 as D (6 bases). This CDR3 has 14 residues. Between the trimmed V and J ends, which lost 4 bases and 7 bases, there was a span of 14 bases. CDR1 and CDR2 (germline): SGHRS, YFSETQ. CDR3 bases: TGCGCCAGCAGCCCCGGGGGAAGAGGCGGGGAGCTGTTTTTT. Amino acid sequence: CASSPGGRGGELFF.

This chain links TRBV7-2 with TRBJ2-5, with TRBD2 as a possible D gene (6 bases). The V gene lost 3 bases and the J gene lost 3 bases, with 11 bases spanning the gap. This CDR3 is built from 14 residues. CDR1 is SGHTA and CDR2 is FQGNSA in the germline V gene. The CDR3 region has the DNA TGTGCCAGCAGCTTGGGGGGAGGTAAAGAGACCCAGTACTTC. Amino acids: CASSLGGGKETQYF.

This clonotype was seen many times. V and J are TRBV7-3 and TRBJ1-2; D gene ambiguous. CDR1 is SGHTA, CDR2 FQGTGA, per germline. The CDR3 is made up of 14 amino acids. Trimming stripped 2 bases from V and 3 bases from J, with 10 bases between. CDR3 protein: CASSLLPGDYGYTF. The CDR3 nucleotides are TGTGCCAGCAGCTTACTGCCGGGTGACTATGGCTACACCTTC.

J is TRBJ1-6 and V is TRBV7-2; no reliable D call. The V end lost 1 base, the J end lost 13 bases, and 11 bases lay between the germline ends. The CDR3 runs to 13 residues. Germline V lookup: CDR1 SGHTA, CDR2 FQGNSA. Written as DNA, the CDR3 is TGTGCCAGCAGCTTAGACCGCCTTCCTCCCCTCCACTTT. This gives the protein CASSLDRLPPLHF. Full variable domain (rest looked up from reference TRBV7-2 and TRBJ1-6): GAGVSQSPSNKVTEKGKDVELRCDPISGHTALYWYRQSLGQGLEFLIYFQGNSAPDKSGLPSDRFSAERTGGSVSTLTIQRTQQEDSAVYLCASSLDRLPPLHFGNGTRLTVT.

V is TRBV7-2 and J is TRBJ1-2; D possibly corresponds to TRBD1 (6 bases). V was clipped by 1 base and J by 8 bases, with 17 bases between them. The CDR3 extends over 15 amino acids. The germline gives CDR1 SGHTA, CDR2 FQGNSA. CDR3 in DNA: TGTGCCAGCAGCTTAGATGCGGTTCTAAGGGGGGGCTACACCTTC. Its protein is CASSLDAVLRGGYTF.

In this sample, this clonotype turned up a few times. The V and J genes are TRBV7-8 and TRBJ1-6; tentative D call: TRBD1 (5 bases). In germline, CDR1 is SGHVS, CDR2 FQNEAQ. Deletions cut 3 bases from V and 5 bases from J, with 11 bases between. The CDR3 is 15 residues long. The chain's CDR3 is CASSFGLGDNSPLHF. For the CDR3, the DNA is TGTGCCAGCAGCTTTGGTTTGGGGGATAATTCACCCCTCCACTTT.

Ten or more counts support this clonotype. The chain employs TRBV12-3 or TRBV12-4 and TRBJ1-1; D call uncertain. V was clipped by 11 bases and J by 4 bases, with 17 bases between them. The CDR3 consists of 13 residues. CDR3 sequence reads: CAVQFGVGTEAFF. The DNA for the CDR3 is TGTGCCGTCCAATTTGGGGTGGGCACTGAAGCTTTCTTT.

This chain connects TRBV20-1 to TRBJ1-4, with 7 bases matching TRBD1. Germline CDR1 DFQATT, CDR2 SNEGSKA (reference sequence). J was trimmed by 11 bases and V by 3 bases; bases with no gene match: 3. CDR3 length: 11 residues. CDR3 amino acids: CSASQGGKLFF. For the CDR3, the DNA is TGCAGTGCTAGTCAGGGGGGGAAACTGTTTTTT.

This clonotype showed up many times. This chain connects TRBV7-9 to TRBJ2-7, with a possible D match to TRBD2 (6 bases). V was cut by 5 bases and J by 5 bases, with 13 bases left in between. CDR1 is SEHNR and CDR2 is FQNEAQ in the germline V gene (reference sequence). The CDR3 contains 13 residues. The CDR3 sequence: CASSPIGGDEQYF. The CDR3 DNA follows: TGTGCCAGCAGCCCAATCGGAGGGGACGAGCAGTACTTC.

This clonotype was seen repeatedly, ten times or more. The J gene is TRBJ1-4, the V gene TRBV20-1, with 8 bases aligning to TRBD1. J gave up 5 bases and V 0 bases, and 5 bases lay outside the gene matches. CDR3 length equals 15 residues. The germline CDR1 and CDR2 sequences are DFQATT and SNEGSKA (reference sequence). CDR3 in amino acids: CSARDPTGANEKLFF. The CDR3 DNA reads TGCAGTGCTAGAGATCCGACAGGGGCCAATGAAAAACTGTTTTTT.

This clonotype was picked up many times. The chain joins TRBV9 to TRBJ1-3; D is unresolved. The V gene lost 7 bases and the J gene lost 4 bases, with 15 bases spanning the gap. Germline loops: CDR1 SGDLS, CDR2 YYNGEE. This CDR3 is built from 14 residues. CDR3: CASSNWTGGNTIYF. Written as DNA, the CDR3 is TGTGCCAGCTCCAATTGGACGGGAGGAAACACCATATATTTT.

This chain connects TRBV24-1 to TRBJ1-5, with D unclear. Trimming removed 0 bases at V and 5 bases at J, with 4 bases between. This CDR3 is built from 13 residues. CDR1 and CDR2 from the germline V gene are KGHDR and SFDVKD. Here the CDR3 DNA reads TGTGCCACCAGTGATTTGGAGGATCAGCCCCAGCATTTT. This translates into CATSDLEDQPQHF.

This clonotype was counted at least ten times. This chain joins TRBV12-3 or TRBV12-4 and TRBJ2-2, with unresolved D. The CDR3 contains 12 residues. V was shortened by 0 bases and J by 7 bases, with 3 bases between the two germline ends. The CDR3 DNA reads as TGTGCCAGCAGTTTAGCGTTCGGGGAGCTGTTTTTT. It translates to CASSLAFGELFF.

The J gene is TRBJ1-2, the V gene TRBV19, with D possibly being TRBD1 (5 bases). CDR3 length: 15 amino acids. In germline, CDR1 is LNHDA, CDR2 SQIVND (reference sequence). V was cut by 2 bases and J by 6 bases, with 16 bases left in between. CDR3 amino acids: CASSIRPGLRDGYTF. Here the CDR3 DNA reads TGTGCCAGTAGTATAAGGCCAGGGCTCCGGGATGGCTACACCTTC.

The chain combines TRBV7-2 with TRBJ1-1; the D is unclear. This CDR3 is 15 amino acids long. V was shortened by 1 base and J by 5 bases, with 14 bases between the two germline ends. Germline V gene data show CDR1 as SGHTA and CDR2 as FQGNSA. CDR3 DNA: TGTGCCAGCAGCTTAGTGGGTTTTGAATCGACTGAAGCTTTCTTT. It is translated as CASSLVGFESTEAFF.

This CDR3 is CSARPSRGPVETQYF. Here the CDR3 DNA reads TGCAGTGCTAGACCCTCCAGGGGGCCGGTAGAGACCCAGTACTTC. The rearrangement joins TRBV20-1 to TRBJ2-5; TRBD1 matches 8 bases. V shed 2 bases, J shed 4 bases, and the junction held 9 bases outside the gene matches. The CDR3 loop spans 15 amino acids. CDR1 is DFQATT and CDR2 is SNEGSKA in the germline V gene (reference sequence).

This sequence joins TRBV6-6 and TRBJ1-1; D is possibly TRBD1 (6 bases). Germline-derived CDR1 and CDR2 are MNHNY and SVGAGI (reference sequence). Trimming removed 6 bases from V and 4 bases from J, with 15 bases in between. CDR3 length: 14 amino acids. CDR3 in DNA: TGTGCCAGCAGATGGGGGGCGGTGAGCACTGAAGCTTTCTTT. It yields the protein CASRWGAVSTEAFF.

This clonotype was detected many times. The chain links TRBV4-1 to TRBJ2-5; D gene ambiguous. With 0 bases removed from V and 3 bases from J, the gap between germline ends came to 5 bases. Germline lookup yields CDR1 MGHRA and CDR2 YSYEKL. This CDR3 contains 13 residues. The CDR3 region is CASSQDIEETQYF. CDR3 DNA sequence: TGCGCCAGCAGCCAAGATATTGAAGAGACCCAGTACTTC.

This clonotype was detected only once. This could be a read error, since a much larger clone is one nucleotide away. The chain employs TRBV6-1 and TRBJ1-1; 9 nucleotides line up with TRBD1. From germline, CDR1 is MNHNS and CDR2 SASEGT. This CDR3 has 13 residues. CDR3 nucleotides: TGTGCCAGTCGGGACAGGGTGGGCACTGAAGTTTTCTTT. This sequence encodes CASRDRVGTEVFF.

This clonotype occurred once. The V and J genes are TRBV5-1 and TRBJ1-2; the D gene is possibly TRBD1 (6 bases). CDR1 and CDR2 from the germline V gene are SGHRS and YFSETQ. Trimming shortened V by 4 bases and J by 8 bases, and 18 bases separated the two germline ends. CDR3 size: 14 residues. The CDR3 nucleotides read TGCGCCAGCAGCCTCATCAGGACAGCGGGCGGCTACACCTTC. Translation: CASSLIRTAGGYTF.

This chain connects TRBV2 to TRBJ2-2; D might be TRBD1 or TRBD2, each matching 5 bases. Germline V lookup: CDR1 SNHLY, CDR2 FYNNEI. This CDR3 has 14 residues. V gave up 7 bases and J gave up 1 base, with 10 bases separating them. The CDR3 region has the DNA TGTGCCAGCAAGAGGGGTCAGAACACCGGGGAGCTGTTTTTT. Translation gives CASKRGQNTGELFF.